Listed below are T cell receptor beta chains from one sample, sequenced in a study of T-cell reconstitution after alpha-beta-depleted transplantation in children. TCRdb called the PCR reads again in MiXCR, with one record for every CDR3 protein. The table shows approximately 430,000 distinct CDR3 sequences, with around 15% occurring only once. Sequenced material: PBMCs, mostly from graft donor cells, taken 360 days after TCRalphabeta/CD19-depleted stem cell transplant. Source of these receptors: a boy younger than two who had a stem cell transplant for Wiskott-Aldrich syndrome, so the T cells may come from the graft donor. The CDR3 runs from the conserved cysteine through the conserved F or W. A D gene is named only where the DNA matches it firmly. Clone sizes are given selectively: once, few, many, or a class where the clone is expanded.

TRBJ2-1 TRBV30 . . TGTGCCTGGAGTGCCCCCCGGGTGCCAGGGTTCAATGAGCAGTTCTTC CAWSAPRVPGFNEQFF
TRBJ2-1 TRBV24-1 few TRBD2 TGTGCCACCAGTGATTCAGGCGGGAGCTCCTACAATGAGCAGTTCTTC CATSDSGGSSYNEQFF
TRBJ1-6 TRBV5-6 . TRBD1 TGTGCCAGCAGCCGGGACAGGGTTTCACCCCTCCACTTT CASSRDRVSPLHF
TRBJ2-5 TRBV7-8 few . TGTGCCAGCAGCTTACACCTACAGCGACAAGAGACCCAGTACTTC CASSLHLQRQETQYF
TRBJ2-3 TRBV6-1 . . TGTGCCACCAACCCTCCCTTTGAAATAGATACGCAGTATTTT CATNPPFEIDTQYF
TRBJ2-3 TRBV11-2 few TRBD2 TGTGCCAGCAGCCTTCGAGGTAGCGGGGCGGTAGATACGCAGTATTTT CASSLRGSGAVDTQYF
TRBJ2-3 TRBV12-3/TRBV12-4 few TRBD2 TGTGCCAGCAGTCCCCCCAGCGGGAGTACAGATACGCAGTATTTT CASSPPSGSTDTQYF
TRBJ2-5 TRBV24-1 few TRBD1 TGTGCCACCAGTGATTTGCCTCACAGGGGTGGAGGAGAGACCCAGTACTTC CATSDLPHRGGGETQYF
TRBJ2-7 TRBV10-1 many . TGCGCCAGCAGTGATTCCAACCGGGGAGTAGCCTACGAGCAGTACTTC CASSDSNRGVAYEQYF
TRBJ2-7 TRBV7-9 many . TGTGCCAGCAGCTTCGGGGTGGCCTCCGAGCAGTACTTC CASSFGVASEQYF
TRBJ2-7 TRBV2 many . TGTGCCAGCAGTGTTCGTCCCTCCTACGAGCAGTACTTC CASSVRPSYEQYF
TRBJ1-5 TRBV7-8 few TRBD1 TGTGCCAGCAGCCCAGGGGGTAGTCAGCCCCAGCATTTT CASSPGGSQPQHF
TRBJ2-7 TRBV6-2/TRBV6-3 . . TGTGCCAGCAGACCCTGGGCGGGGTCCTACGAGCAGTACTTC CASRPWAGSYEQYF
TRBJ2-5 TRBV20-1 few TRBD2 TGCAGTGCTAGAGATGCGGCTAGCGGGACTGAGACCCAGTACTTC CSARDAASGTETQYF
TRBJ2-4 TRBV28 . . TGTGCCAGCAGTTTAGGGCGGCACATTCAGTACTTC CASSLGRHIQYF
TRBJ2-1 TRBV5-1 . . TGCGCCAGCAGCTTGGCTAGGGCGAGCTCCTACAATGAGCAGTTCTTC CASSLARASSYNEQFF
TRBJ2-3 TRBV7-2 few . TGTGCCAGCAGCAAACAGCCCATAGCGTTTACAGATACGCAGTATTTT CASSKQPIAFTDTQYF
TRBJ2-7 TRBV5-6 . . TGTGCCAGCAGCTTGAGACGGCCACCCTTCCCTTGCGAGCAGTACTTC CASSLRRPPFPCEQYF
TRBJ2-4 TRBV10-3 . . TGTGCCATCAGTGAGTCGGATACCGGGCCCGAGGTAAACATTCAGTACTTC CAISESDTGPEVNIQYF
TRBJ2-1 TRBV2 few TRBD2 TGTGCCAGCAGGGAAGACTTGCTAGCGGGGGTCTACAATGAGCAGTTCTTC CASREDLLAGVYNEQFF
TRBJ2-2 TRBV5-1 . . TGCGCCAGCAGCTTATATTCCGGGACAAAGCTGTTTTTT CASSLYSGTKLFF
TRBJ2-7 TRBV10-3 few . TGTGCCATCAGTGAATCCCCAGCTACTGCCTACGAGCAGTACTTC CAISESPATAYEQYF
TRBJ2-5 TRBV6-1 many TRBD2 TGTGCCAGCAGACGAGCGGGGGGCCGTCGAGAGACCCAGTACTTC CASRRAGGRRETQYF
TRBJ2-5 TRBV10-3 . TRBD2 TGTGCCATCAGTGCGAACGGGGGGGGCGTCCGAGAGACCCAGTACTTC CAISANGGGVRETQYF
TRBJ2-1 TRBV3-1 few TRBD1 TGTGCCAGCAGGGACAGGGGGGAGTATGAGCAGTTCTTC CASRDRGEYEQFF
TRBJ2-7 TRBV4-1 . TRBD2 TGCGCCAGCAGCCAAGCGAGCAGCGGGGTCCGCCCTTCCTACGAGCAGTACTTC CASSQASSGVRPSYEQYF
TRBJ2-1 TRBV7-9 many . TGTGCCAGCAGCCCCCTCAGACAATCGAGCTCCTACAATGAGCAGTTCTTC CASSPLRQSSSYNEQFF
TRBJ2-6 TRBV19 few TRBD1 TGTGCCAGTAGTCCTACGACGACAGGGACAATCTCTGGGGCCAACGTCCTGACTTTC CASSPTTTGTISGANVLTF
TRBJ2-7 TRBV10-3 . TRBD2 TGTGCCATCAGTGACCCTAGCGGGAGTGTGTACGAGCAGTACTTC CAISDPSGSVYEQYF
TRBJ2-2 TRBV15 . . TGTGCCACCAGCTGGGCCGGGGAGCTGTTTTTT CATSWAGELFF
TRBJ2-7 TRBV5-5 . . TGTGCCAGCAGCCTAAGGGCGGGACACACCTACGAGCAGTACTTC CASSLRAGHTYEQYF
TRBJ2-7 TRBV5-1 . . TGCGCCAGCAGCTTGGATTTTGGCACCCTCTCCTACGAGCAGTACTTC CASSLDFGTLSYEQYF
TRBJ2-4 TRBV27 . . TGTGCCAGCAGTCCTTTCGGCCTAGCCAAAAACATTCAGTACTTC CASSPFGLAKNIQYF
TRBJ1-3 TRBV7-6 . . TGTGCCAGCAGCACCGGACACGGCTCTGGAAACACCATATATTTT CASSTGHGSGNTIYF
TRBJ2-1 TRBV5-1 . TRBD2 TGCGCCAGCAGCTCGGGACTAGCGGGAGTGGTGTCCTACAATGAGCAGTTCTTC CASSSGLAGVVSYNEQFF
TRBJ1-1 TRBV12-3/TRBV12-4 . . TGTGCCAGCAGTCCAGGGAAGATTGAAGCTTTCTTT CASSPGKIEAFF
TRBJ2-5 TRBV29-1 few TRBD2 TGCAGCGTTGGGACAGCTCGAGCGGGGGGGCCGCGCGAGACCCAGTACTTC CSVGTARAGGPRETQYF
TRBJ1-1 TRBV5-1 . . TGCGCCAGCAGCCTGGACGTATTGAACACTGAAGCTTTCTTT CASSLDVLNTEAFF
TRBJ2-5 TRBV28 . . TGTGCCAGCCGCTGGGCAGCGACCCAAGAGACCCAGTACTTC CASRWAATQETQYF
TRBJ2-1 TRBV25-1 . TRBD2 TGTGCCAGCGCCGGGAGGGAGGCCAGCTCCTACAATGAGCAGTTCTTC CASAGREASSYNEQFF
TRBJ2-5 TRBV5-1 . TRBD2 TGCGCCAGCAGTAGGTCTACTAGCGGGAGTCTGGAGACCCAGTACTTC CASSRSTSGSLETQYF
TRBJ2-3 TRBV20-1 . TRBD1 TGCAGTGCTGGAAGACAGGGGAAGACAGATACGCAGTATTTT CSAGRQGKTDTQYF
TRBJ2-7 TRBV9 few . TGTGCCAGCAGCCCCGACCTCTCCTACGAGCAGTACTTC CASSPDLSYEQYF
TRBJ1-1 TRBV5-1 . . TGCGCCAGCAGATACCGGGACGGTGAAGCTTTCTTT CASRYRDGEAFF